This T cell receptor (beta chain) was observed in a study of long-term antiretroviral therapy in people with HIV. Trimming took 3 bases from V and 0 from J; bases not matched to a gene: 2. This CDR3 is built from 14 residues. CDR1 and CDR2 from the germline V gene are SGDLS and YYNGEE. Cryopreserved PBMC samples of roughly 0.85-11 million cells were used for DNA extraction. Study-wide results and caveats: With ART, diversity went up but was still lower than in transplant donor controls.

Researchers report immunoSEQ v3.0 was run at survey level. Produced via immunoSEQ multiplex PCR; TCRdb's table is partial and in-frame only. The sample carries tens of thousands of clones, about 80% recorded once. About this clone itself: What it binds is unknown.

The genes are TRBV9 and TRBJ2-7; 8 bases match TRBD1. This TCR came from a man aged 18 to 35 with HIV. The sample consisted of unsorted PBMCs, taken 0.4 years before starting antiretroviral therapy. CDR3 loop: CASSGQGTSYEQYF. The CDR3 DNA sequence: TGTGCCAGCAGCGGACAGGGGACCTCCTACGAGCAGTACTTC. Supplemented by reference TRBV9 and TRBJ2-7, the full variable domain reads DSGVTQTPKHLITATGQRVTLRCSPRSGDLSVYWYQQSLDQGLQFLIQYYNGEERAKGNILERFSAQQFPDLHSELNLSSLELGDSALYFCASSGQGTSYEQYFGPGTRLTVT.